Reported below is one T cell receptor beta chain. No antigen is known for it. V was clipped by 0 bases and J by 4 bases, with 15 bases between them. The CDR3 extends over 17 amino acids. Germline values: CDR1 KGHSH, CDR2 LQKENI. Documented time point: week 23, last vaccination. Doses of 300 ug of mutant IDH1 20-mer peptide were given with topical imiquimod. Some clones are missing from TCRdb's copy, which holds only in-frame ones; the method was immunoSEQ multiplex PCR. The sample records approximately 62,000 clones, 70% to 90% being singletons. These data originate in a study of a mutant IDH1 vaccine in newly diagnosed glioma. At the level of the study: Earlier therapy was either radiotherapy, temozolomide, or both, and most got both.

Study conclusions and caveats: Top peripheral T cell clonotype shifts appeared unrelated to pseudoprogression. Vaccine-induced immune responses occurred in 90% to 95% of patients.

The material was PBMCs, obtained from a glioma patient whose treatment included an IDH1 peptide vaccine. This chain links TRBV18 with TRBJ2-2; D is undetermined. This TCR was recovered from a man aged 25-45 years with glioma. The chain's CDR3 is CASSPPGSSRATGELFF. The CDR3 bases are TGTGCCAGCTCACCACCGGGCAGCTCAAGGGCCACCGGGGAGCTGTTTTTT.